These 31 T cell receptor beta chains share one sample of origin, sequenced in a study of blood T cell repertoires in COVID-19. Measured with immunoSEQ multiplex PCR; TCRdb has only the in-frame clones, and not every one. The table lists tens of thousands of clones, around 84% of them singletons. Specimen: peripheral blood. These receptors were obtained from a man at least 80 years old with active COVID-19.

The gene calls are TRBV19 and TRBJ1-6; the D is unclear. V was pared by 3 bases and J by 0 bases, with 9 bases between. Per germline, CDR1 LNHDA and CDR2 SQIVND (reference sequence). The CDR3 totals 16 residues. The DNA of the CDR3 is TGTGCCAGTAGTATGGCCCCAAGCTCCTATAATTCACCCCTCCACTTT. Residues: CASSMAPSSYNSPLHF.

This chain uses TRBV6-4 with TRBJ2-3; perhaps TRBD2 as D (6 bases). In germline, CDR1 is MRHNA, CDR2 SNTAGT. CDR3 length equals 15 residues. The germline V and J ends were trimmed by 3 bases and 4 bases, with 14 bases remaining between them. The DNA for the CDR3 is TGTGCCAGCAGTGAGCGCGGGAATGGGGCAGATACGCAGTATTTT. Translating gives CASSERGNGADTQYF.

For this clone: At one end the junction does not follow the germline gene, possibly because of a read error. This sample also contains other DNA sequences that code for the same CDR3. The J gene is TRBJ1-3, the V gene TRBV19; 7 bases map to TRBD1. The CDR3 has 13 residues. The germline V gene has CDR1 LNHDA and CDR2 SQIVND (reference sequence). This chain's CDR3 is CASSGTEVNTIYF. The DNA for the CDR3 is TGCGCCAGTTCCGGGACAGAAGTAAACACCATATATTTT. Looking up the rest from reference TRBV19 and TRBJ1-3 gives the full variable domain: DGGITQSPKYLFRKEGQNVTLSCEQNLNHDAMYWYRQDPGQGLRLIYYSQIVNDFQKGDIAEGYSVSREKKESFPLTVTSAQKNPTAFYLCASSGTEVNTIYFGEGSWLTVV.

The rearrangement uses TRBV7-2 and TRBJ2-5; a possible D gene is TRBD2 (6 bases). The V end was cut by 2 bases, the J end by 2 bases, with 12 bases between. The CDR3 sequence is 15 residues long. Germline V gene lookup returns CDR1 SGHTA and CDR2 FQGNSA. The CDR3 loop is CASSLLGSGQETQYF. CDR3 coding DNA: TGTGCCAGCAGCTTACTTGGTAGCGGACAAGAGACCCAGTACTTC. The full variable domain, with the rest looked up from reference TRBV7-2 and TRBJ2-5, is GAGVSQSPSNKVTEKGKDVELRCDPISGHTALYWYRQSLGQGLEFLIYFQGNSAPDKSGLPSDRFSAERTGGSVSTLTIQRTQQEDSAVYLCASSLLGSGQETQYFGPGTRLLVL.

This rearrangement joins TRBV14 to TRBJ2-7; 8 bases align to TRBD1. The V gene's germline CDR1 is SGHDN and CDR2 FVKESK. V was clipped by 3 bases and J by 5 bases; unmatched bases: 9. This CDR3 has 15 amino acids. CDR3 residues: CASSHRQGTADEQYF. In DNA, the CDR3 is TGTGCCAGCAGCCACCGACAGGGGACCGCCGACGAGCAGTACTTC. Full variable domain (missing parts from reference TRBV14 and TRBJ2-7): EAGVTQFPSHSVIEKGQTVTLRCDPISGHDNLYWYRRVMGKEIKFLLHFVKESKQDESGMPNNRFLAERTGGTYSTLKVQPAELEDSGVYFCASSHRQGTADEQYFGPGTRLTVT.

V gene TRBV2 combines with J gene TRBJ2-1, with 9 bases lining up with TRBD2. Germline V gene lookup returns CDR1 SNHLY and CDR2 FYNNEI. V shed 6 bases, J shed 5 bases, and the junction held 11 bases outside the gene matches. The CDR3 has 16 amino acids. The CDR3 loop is CASSARTSGPHNEQFF. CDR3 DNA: TGTGCCAGCAGCGCCCGAACTAGCGGGCCTCACAATGAGCAGTTCTTC.

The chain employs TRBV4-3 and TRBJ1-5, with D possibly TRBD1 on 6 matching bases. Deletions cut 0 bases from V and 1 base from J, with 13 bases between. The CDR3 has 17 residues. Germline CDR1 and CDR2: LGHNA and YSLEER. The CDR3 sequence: CASSQDGPRGSNQPQHF. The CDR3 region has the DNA TGCGCCAGCAGCCAAGATGGCCCAAGGGGGAGCAATCAGCCCCAGCATTTT.

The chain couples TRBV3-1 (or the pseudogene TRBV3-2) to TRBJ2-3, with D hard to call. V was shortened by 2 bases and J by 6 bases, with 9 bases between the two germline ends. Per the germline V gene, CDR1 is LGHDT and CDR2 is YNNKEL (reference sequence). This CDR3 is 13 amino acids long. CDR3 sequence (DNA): TGTGCCAGCAGCCAAATGACTGTGGATACGCAGTATTTT. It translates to CASSQMTVDTQYF.

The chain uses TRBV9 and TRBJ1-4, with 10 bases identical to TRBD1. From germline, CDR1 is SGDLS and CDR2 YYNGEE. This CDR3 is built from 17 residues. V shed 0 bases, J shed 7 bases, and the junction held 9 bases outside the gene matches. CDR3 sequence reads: CASSVGGTGVHGEKLFF. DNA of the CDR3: TGTGCCAGCAGCGTAGGGGGGACAGGGGTTCACGGTGAAAAACTGTTTTTT.

The CDR3 region has the DNA TGTGCCACCAGCAGAGTGGGACTAGCCCCCGAGCAGTACTTC. Protein product: CATSRVGLAPEQYF. The chain has TRBV15 and TRBJ2-7; 9 bases are a match to TRBD2. This CDR3 is 14 amino acids long. Germline CDR1 LNHNV, CDR2 YYDKDF (reference sequence). V gave up 1 base and J gave up 6 bases; unmatched junction bases: 4.

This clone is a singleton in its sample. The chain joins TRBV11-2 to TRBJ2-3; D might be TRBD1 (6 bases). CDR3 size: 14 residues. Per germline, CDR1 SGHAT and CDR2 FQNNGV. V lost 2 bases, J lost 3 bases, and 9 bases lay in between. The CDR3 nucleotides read TGTGCCAGCAGCTTAAACAGGGCGACAGATACGCAGTATTTT. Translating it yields CASSLNRATDTQYF.

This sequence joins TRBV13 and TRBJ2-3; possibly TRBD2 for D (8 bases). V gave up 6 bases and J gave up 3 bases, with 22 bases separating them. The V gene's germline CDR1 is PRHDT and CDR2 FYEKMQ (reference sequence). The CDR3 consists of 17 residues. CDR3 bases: TGTGCCAGCAGTCCCTCCAGGGGGAGCGGGAGTACAGATACGCAGTATTTT. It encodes CASSPSRGSGSTDTQYF. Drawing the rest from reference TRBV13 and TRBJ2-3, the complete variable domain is AAGVIQSPRHLIKEKRETATLKCYPIPRHDTVYWYQQGPGQDPQFLISFYEKMQSDKGSIPDRFSAQQFSDYHSELNMSSLELGDSALYFCASSPSRGSGSTDTQYFGPGTRLTVL.

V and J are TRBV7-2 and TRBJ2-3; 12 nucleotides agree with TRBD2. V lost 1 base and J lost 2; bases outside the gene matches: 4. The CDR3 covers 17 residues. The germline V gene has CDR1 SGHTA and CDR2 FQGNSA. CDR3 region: CASSLGLAGELTDTQYF. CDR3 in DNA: TGTGCCAGCAGCTTAGGACTAGCGGGAGAGCTCACAGATACGCAGTATTTT.

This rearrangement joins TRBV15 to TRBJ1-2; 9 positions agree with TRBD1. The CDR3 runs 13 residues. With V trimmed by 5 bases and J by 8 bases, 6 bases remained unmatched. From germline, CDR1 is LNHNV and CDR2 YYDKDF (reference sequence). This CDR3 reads CATSGTGLLGYTF. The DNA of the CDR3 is TGTGCCACCAGCGGGACAGGGCTTCTGGGCTACACCTTC.

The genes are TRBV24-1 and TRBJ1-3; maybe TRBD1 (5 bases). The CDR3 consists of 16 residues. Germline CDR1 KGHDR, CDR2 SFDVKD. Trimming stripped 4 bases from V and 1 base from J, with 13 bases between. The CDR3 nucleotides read TGTGCCACCAGTGACGGGGGACCGACGTCTGGAAACACCATATATTTT. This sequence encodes CATSDGGPTSGNTIYF.

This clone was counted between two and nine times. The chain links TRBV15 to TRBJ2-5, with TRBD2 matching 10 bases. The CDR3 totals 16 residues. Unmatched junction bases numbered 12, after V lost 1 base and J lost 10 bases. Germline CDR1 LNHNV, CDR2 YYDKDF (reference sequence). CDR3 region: CATSRGLWSSGGDQYF. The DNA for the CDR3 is TGTGCCACCAGCAGAGGGTTGTGGTCTAGCGGGGGCGACCAGTACTTC.

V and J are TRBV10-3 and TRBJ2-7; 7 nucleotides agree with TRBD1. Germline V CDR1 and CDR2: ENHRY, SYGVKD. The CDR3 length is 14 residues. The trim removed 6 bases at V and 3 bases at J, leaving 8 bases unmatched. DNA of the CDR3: TGTGCCATCAGAAACGGGGACAGCGGCTACGAGCAGTACTTC. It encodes CAIRNGDSGYEQYF.

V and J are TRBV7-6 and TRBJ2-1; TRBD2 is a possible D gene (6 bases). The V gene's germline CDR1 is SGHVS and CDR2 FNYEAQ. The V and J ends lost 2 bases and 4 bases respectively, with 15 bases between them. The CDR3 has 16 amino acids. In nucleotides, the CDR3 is TGTGCCAGCAGCTTATACGGGGGAGAGTTTTACAATGAGCAGTTCTTC. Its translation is CASSLYGGEFYNEQFF.

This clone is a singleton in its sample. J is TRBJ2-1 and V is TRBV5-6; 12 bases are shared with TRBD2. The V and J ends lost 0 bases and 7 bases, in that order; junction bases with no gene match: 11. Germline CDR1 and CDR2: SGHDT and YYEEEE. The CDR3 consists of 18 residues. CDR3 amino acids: CASSLDLAGGWGTNEQFF. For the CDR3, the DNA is TGTGCCAGCAGCTTGGATCTAGCGGGAGGGTGGGGGACTAATGAGCAGTTCTTC.

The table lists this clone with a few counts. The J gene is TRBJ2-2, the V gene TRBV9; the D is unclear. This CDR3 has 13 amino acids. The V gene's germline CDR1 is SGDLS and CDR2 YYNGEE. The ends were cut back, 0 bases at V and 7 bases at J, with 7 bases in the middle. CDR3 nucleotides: TGTGCCAGCAGCGTAGTTCCAGGCGGGGAGCTGTTTTTT. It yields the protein CASSVVPGGELFF. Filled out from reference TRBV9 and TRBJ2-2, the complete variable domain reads DSGVTQTPKHLITATGQRVTLRCSPRSGDLSVYWYQQSLDQGLQFLIQYYNGEERAKGNILERFSAQQFPDLHSELNLSSLELGDSALYFCASSVVPGGELFFGEGSRLTVL.

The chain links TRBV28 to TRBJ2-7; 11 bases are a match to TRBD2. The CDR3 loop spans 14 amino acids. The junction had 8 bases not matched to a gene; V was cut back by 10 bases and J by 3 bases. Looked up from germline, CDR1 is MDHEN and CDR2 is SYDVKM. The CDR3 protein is CATASGRPFYEQYF. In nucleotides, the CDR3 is TGTGCCACCGCTAGCGGGAGGCCCTTCTACGAGCAGTACTTC. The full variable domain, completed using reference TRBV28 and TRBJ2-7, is DVKVTQSSRYLVKRTGEKVFLECVQDMDHENMFWYRQDPGLGLRLIYFSYDVKMKEKGDIPEGYSVSREKKERFSLILESASTNQTSMYLCATASGRPFYEQYFGPGTRLTVT.

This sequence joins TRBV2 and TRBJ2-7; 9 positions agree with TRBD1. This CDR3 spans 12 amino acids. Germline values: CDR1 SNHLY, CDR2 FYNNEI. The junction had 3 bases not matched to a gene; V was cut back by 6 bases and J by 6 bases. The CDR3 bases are TGTGCCAGCAGAACGACAGGGGGCGAGCAGTACTTC. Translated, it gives CASRTTGGEQYF.

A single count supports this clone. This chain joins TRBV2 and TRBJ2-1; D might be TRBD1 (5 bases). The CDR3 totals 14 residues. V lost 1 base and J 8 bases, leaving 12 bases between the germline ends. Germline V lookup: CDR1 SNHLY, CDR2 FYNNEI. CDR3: CASSEEWGGDEQFF. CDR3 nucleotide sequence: TGTGCCAGCAGTGAAGAGTGGGGCGGCGATGAGCAGTTCTTC. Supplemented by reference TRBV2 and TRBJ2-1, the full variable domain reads EPEVTQTPSHQVTQMGQEVILRCVPISNHLYFYWYRQILGQKVEFLVSFYNNEISEKSEIFDDQFSVERPDGSNFTLKIRSTKLEDSAMYFCASSEEWGGDEQFFGPGTRLTVL.

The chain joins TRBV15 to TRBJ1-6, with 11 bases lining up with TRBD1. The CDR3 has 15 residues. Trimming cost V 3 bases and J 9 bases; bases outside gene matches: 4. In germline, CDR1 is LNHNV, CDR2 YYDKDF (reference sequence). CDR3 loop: CATSRDRGLSSPLHF. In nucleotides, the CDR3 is TGTGCCACCAGCAGGGACAGGGGGCTCAGTTCACCCCTCCACTTT. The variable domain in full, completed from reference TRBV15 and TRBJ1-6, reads DAMVIQNPRYQVTQFGKPVTLSCSQTLNHNVMYWYQQKSSQAPKLLFHYYDKDFNNEADTPDNFQSRRPNTSFCFLDIRSPGLGDTAMYLCATSRDRGLSSPLHFGNGTRLTVT.

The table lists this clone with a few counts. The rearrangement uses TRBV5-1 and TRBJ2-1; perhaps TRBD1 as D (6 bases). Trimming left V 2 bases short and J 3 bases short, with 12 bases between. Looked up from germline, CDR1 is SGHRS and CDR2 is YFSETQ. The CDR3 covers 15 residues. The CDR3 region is CASSFDIGGYNEQFF. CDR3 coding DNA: TGCGCCAGCAGCTTCGATATAGGGGGCTACAATGAGCAGTTCTTC.

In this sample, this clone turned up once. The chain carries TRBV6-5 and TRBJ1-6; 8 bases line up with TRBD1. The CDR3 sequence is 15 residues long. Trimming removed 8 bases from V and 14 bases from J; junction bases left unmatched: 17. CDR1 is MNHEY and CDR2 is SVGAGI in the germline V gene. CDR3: CASATQGQAFSALHF. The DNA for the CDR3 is TGTGCCAGCGCAACTCAGGGACAGGCATTCTCGGCCCTCCACTTT.

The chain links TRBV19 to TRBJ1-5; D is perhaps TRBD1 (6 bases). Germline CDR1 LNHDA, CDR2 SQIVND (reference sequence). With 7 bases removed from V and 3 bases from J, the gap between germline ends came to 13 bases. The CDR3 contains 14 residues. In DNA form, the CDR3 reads TGTGCCAGTACCACACAGGGTTACAATCAGCCCCAGCATTTT. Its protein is CASTTQGYNQPQHF.

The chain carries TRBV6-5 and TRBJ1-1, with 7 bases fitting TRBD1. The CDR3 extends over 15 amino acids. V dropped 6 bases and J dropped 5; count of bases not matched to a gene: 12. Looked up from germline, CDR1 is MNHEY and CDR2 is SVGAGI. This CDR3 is CASSPTRQGRTEAFF. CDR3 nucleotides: TGTGCCAGCAGCCCGACACGACAGGGTAGAACTGAAGCTTTCTTT.

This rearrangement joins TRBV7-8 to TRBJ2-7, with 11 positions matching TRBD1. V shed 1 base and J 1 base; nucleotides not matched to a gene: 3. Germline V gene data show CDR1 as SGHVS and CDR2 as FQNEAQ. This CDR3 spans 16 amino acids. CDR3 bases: TGTGCCAGCAGCTTAGGGGGACAGGGGGTATCCTACGAGCAGTACTTC. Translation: CASSLGGQGVSYEQYF.

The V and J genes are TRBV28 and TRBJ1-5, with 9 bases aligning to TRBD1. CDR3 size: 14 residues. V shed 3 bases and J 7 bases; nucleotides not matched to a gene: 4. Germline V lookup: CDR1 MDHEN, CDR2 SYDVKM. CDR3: CASSFGQGIQPQHF. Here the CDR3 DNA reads TGTGCCAGCAGTTTTGGACAGGGGATACAGCCCCAGCATTTT.

The CDR3 DNA follows: TGTGCCAGCAGTTACCTAGGGACAACATCCACTGAAGCTTTCTTT. Its protein is CASSYLGTTSTEAFF. J is TRBJ1-1 and V is TRBV6-5; D may be TRBD1 (6 bases). This CDR3 is built from 15 residues. The germline gives CDR1 MNHEY, CDR2 SVGAGI. V was cut by 2 bases and J by 4 bases, with 14 bases left in between.